One sample yielded the 19 T cell receptor beta chains listed below, sequenced in a study of vaccination effects on CD4 cells after COVID-19. No antigens are known for them. The ViraFEST assay expanded antigen-specific CD4+ T cells with viral peptide pools before sequencing. Subsequent to a culture period of under twelve days, CD4+ T cells were isolated. Each person got two doses of an mRNA SARS-CoV-2 vaccine, BNT162b2 or mRNA-1273. Some clones are missing from TCRdb's copy, which holds only in-frame ones; the method was immunoSEQ multiplex PCR. The table records over 80,000 clones, 77% of them present only once. Here the sequenced sample was CD4+ T cells from PBMCs cultured with HCoV-OC43 spike peptides, taken after COVID-19 vaccination. The sample's subset: HCoV-OC43 spike overlapping peptide pool stimulation. These receptors all come from a human donor who received a COVID-19 vaccine.

This chain uses TRBV5-5 with TRBJ2-6; no clear D gene. This CDR3 has 15 residues. Germline V gene sequence: CDR1 SGHKS, CDR2 YYEKEE (reference sequence). V lost 5 bases, J lost 2 bases, and 11 bases lay in between. The CDR3 spells CASSVGFPGANVLTF. In DNA form, the CDR3 reads TGTGCCAGCAGTGTAGGGTTTCCTGGGGCCAACGTCCTGACTTTC.

CDR3 loop: CASSVRQGTDTQYF. In nucleotides, the CDR3 is TGTGCCAGCAGCGTTAGACAGGGAACAGATACGCAGTATTTT. The chain uses TRBV9 and TRBJ2-3; 7 bases map to TRBD1. The V segment lost 2 bases and the J segment 3 bases; nucleotides outside the gene matches: 3. Germline CDR1 reads SGDLS; CDR2 reads YYNGEE. This CDR3 comprises 14 residues. Complete variable domain (other parts from reference TRBV9 and TRBJ2-3): DSGVTQTPKHLITATGQRVTLRCSPRSGDLSVYWYQQSLDQGLQFLIQYYNGEERAKGNILERFSAQQFPDLHSELNLSSLELGDSALYFCASSVRQGTDTQYFGPGTRLTVL.

V and J are TRBV5-1 and TRBJ1-4; D remains unclear. The CDR3 runs 18 residues. Trimming stripped 2 bases from V and 7 bases from J, with 24 bases between. The germline CDR1 and CDR2 sequences are SGHRS and YFSETQ. The CDR3 coding sequence is TGCGCCAGCAGCTTAGTTTCGAACGGTCTGGGAGTTGGTGAAAAACTGTTTTTT. This encodes CASSLVSNGLGVGEKLFF.

This rearrangement joins TRBV12-5 to TRBJ2-2, with a tentative D call TRBD1 (5 bases). This CDR3 contains 15 residues. The germline CDR1 and CDR2 sequences are LGHNT and FRNRAP. Trimming removed 3 bases from V and 3 bases from J, with 11 bases in between. The DNA for the CDR3 is TGTGCTAGTGGTTTTATCCTAGGGGACACCGGGGAGCTGTTTTTT. This codes for CASGFILGDTGELFF.

The table lists this clone with a count of one. The rearrangement joins TRBV4-3 to TRBJ1-1; D is uncertain. The length of the CDR3 is 13 residues. Germline V gene lookup returns CDR1 LGHNA and CDR2 YSLEER. V gave up 4 bases and J gave up 0 bases, with 6 bases separating them. For the CDR3, the DNA is TGCGCCAGCAGCCGCGACCTGAACACTGAAGCTTTCTTT. Translated: CASSRDLNTEAFF.

V and J are TRBV15 and TRBJ2-6; D is perhaps TRBD1 (5 bases). Trimming took 3 bases from V and 3 from J, leaving 15 bases between them. CDR3 length: 17 amino acids. Germline CDR1 and CDR2: LNHNV and YYDKDF (reference sequence). The CDR3 nucleotides are TGTGCCACCAGCAGCCAGGTAGGGGTTTATGGGGCCAACGTCCTGACTTTC. This sequence encodes CATSSQVGVYGANVLTF.

CDR3 loop: CASSQEGTSGIGTDTQYF. CDR3 DNA sequence: TGCGCCAGCAGCCAAGAGGGCACTAGCGGTATCGGTACAGATACGCAGTATTTT. This chain joins TRBV4-3 and TRBJ2-3, with 8 bases that match TRBD2. This CDR3 has 18 amino acids. Germline CDR1 is LGHNA and CDR2 is YSLEER. The J segment lost 3 bases and the V segment lost 0 bases, leaving 11 bases of the junction unmatched.

The rearrangement uses TRBV19 and TRBJ1-6; D is ambiguous. Trimming cost V 3 bases and J 9 bases, with 9 bases left between them. The length of the CDR3 is 13 residues. Per germline, CDR1 LNHDA and CDR2 SQIVND (reference sequence). CDR3 sequence reads: CASSISTVSPLHF. The DNA for the CDR3 is TGTGCCAGTAGTATCTCCACCGTTTCACCCCTCCACTTT. The entire variable domain, with the rest obtained from reference TRBV19 and TRBJ1-6, is as follows: DGGITQSPKYLFRKEGQNVTLSCEQNLNHDAMYWYRQDPGQGLRLIYYSQIVNDFQKGDIAEGYSVSREKKESFPLTVTSAQKNPTAFYLCASSISTVSPLHFGNGTRLTVT.

This chain links TRBV6-6 with TRBJ1-1; D is unclear. Trimming cost V 6 bases and J 7 bases, with 12 bases left between them. Germline V gene data show CDR1 as MNHNY and CDR2 as SVGAGI (reference sequence). The CDR3 loop spans 12 amino acids. The CDR3 DNA reads as TGTGCCAGCAGGCAGTCAGAGCTTGAAGCTTTCTTT. It encodes CASRQSELEAFF.

The genes are TRBV15 and TRBJ2-3; 9 nucleotides match TRBD2. V trimming: 7 bases; J trimming: 3 bases; junction bases outside the gene matches: 2. CDR3 length: 13 residues. CDR1 is LNHNV and CDR2 is YYDKDF in the germline V gene (reference sequence). The DNA of the CDR3 is TGTGCCACCATGGCGGGGGGGACAGATACGCAGTATTTT. It is translated as CATMAGGTDTQYF. The whole variable domain, remainder taken from reference TRBV15 and TRBJ2-3, is DAMVIQNPRYQVTQFGKPVTLSCSQTLNHNVMYWYQQKSSQAPKLLFHYYDKDFNNEADTPDNFQSRRPNTSFCFLDIRSPGLGDTAMYLCATMAGGTDTQYFGPGTRLTVL.

This sequence joins TRBV18 and TRBJ2-1, with 10 bases that match TRBD1. Germline V gives CDR1 KGHSH, CDR2 LQKENI. CDR3 size: 15 residues. Unmatched junction bases numbered 7, after V lost 6 bases and J lost 5 bases. CDR3 residues: CASSQGQGGNNEQFF. CDR3 nucleotide sequence: TGTGCCAGCTCGCAAGGACAGGGGGGGAACAATGAGCAGTTCTTC.

The gene calls are TRBV6-5 and TRBJ2-3; D uncertain. CDR3 length: 13 residues. The V and J ends lost 2 bases and 2 bases respectively, with 5 bases between them. CDR1 MNHEY and CDR2 SVGAGI come from the germline V gene. CDR3 loop: CASSYRATDTQYF. The CDR3 DNA sequence: TGTGCCAGCAGTTACAGGGCCACAGATACGCAGTATTTT.

The chain joins TRBV28 to TRBJ1-2, with TRBD1 identical over 8 bases. From germline, CDR1 is MDHEN and CDR2 SYDVKM. The CDR3 consists of 16 residues. J lost 1 base, V lost 5 bases, and 9 bases had no gene match. This CDR3 reads CASSPQNRGGNYGYTF. In nucleotides, the CDR3 is TGTGCCAGCAGTCCCCAGAACAGGGGGGGTAACTATGGCTACACCTTC.

The genes are TRBV5-6 and TRBJ2-2; 14 bases match TRBD2. Per the germline V gene, CDR1 is SGHDT and CDR2 is YYEEEE. This CDR3 spans 18 amino acids. V lost 4 bases to trimming and J lost 5 bases; unmatched junction nucleotides: 10. The chain's CDR3 is CASSPTTSGGARTGELFF. The DNA for the CDR3 is TGTGCCAGCAGCCCCACGACTAGCGGGGGGGCAAGGACCGGGGAGCTGTTTTTT.

The chain is built from TRBV7-8 and TRBJ1-2, with TRBD1 as a possible D gene (6 bases). The germline CDR1 and CDR2 sequences are SGHVS and FQNEAQ. This CDR3 is 13 amino acids long. With 6 bases removed from V and 7 bases from J, the gap between germline ends came to 15 bases. For the CDR3, the DNA is TGTGCCAGCAGACCTGGCGGGGGCGGTGGCTACACCTTC. This sequence encodes CASRPGGGGGYTF.

This clone came up once. This chain uses TRBV3-1 (or the pseudogene TRBV3-2) with TRBJ2-3, with D perhaps TRBD1 (5 bases). Trimming removed 4 bases at V and 4 bases at J, with 12 bases between. Germline CDR1 and CDR2: LGHDT and YNNKEL (reference sequence). The CDR3 runs to 14 residues. The CDR3 region has the DNA TGTGCCAGCAGCCCCATCGACAGTGCAGATACGCAGTATTTT. Translated, it gives CASSPIDSADTQYF.

The V call is TRBV19, the J call TRBJ2-6, with D perhaps TRBD1 (6 bases). Between the trimmed V and J ends, which lost 5 bases and 4 bases, there was a span of 18 bases. This CDR3 is built from 17 residues. Germline values: CDR1 LNHDA, CDR2 SQIVND (reference sequence). Here the CDR3 reads CASSSALTGRGANVLTF. The CDR3 DNA sequence: TGTGCCAGTAGTTCGGCCCTTACAGGGAGAGGGGCCAACGTCCTGACTTTC.

The chain uses TRBV7-9 and TRBJ2-7; the match to TRBD2 covers 7 bases. The germline CDR1 and CDR2 sequences are SEHNR and FQNEAQ (reference sequence). This CDR3 spans 16 amino acids. CDR3 DNA: TGTGCCAGCAGCTTGGGCGGGGCGGGACTATCCTCCGAGCAGTACGTC. This translates into CASSLGGAGLSSEQYV.

In its sample, this clone was seen once. This rearrangement joins TRBV6-5 to TRBJ1-1, with 10 bases identical to TRBD1. Losses at the gene ends were 7 bases for V and 5 bases for J; bases not matched to a gene: 10. The CDR3 has 15 residues. The germline V gene encodes CDR1 MNHEY and CDR2 SVGAGI. In DNA, the CDR3 is TGTGCCAGCAACACACAGGGACAGGGGCGGACTGAAGCTTTCTTT. It translates to CASNTQGQGRTEAFF.